This paragraph covers one T cell receptor beta chain sequence. Clones were sequenced by immunoSEQ multiplex PCR, and TCRdb holds only the in-frame ones, with some missing. The sample consists of 45,000 to 55,000 clones, about nine tenths of them appearing once. These data are taken from a study of blood T cell repertoires in COVID-19. On the study more broadly: From the United States, Italy and Spain came samples of acute and convalescent COVID-19. PBMCs, B-cell-depleted T cells, or T cells provided the cDNA or gDNA that made up the material.

The CDR3 extends over 16 amino acids. Trimming took 0 bases from V and 2 from J, leaving 14 bases between them. Germline CDR1 is SQVTM and CDR2 is ANQGSEA. This receptor was identified in a woman aged 40 to 50 with active COVID-19. The chain recombines TRBV29-1 with TRBJ2-1, with D possibly matching TRBD1 (6 bases). The sequenced sample consisted of peripheral blood. The CDR3 protein is CSVEDGGQRAYNEQFF. The CDR3 DNA sequence: TGCAGCGTTGAAGATGGGGGACAAAGGGCCTACAATGAGCAGTTCTTC.